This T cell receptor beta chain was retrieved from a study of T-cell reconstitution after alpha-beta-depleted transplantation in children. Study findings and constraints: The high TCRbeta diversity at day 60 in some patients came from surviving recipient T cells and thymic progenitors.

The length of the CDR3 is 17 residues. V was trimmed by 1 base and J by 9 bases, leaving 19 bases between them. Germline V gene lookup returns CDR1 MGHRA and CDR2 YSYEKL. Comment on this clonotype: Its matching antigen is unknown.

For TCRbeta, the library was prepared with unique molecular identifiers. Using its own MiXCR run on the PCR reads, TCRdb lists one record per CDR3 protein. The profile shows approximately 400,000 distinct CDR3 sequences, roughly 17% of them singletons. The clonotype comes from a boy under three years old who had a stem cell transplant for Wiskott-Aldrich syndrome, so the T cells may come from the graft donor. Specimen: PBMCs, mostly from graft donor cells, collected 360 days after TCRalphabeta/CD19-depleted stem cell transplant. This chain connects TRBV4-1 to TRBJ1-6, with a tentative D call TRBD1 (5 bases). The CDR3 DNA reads TGCGCCAGCAGCCAAGGGGGCATGGGGCTCATACGTTCACCCCTCCACTTT. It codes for CASSQGGMGLIRSPLHF.